This TCR beta chain was identified in a study of early T cells in non-severe SARS-CoV-2 infection. Study-wide background: Sequenced bulk RNA came from whole blood that was unsorted, and chains were unpaired.

Individual cDNA molecules were tagged with unique molecular identifiers. TCRdb passed the 5' RACE reads through MiXCR, listing each CDR3 protein once. The sample yields over 50,000 distinct CDR3 sequences, around 12% seen once. A note on this clonotype: Its cognate antigen is unknown.

The study, taken as a whole, reports: VDJdb matching, biased toward anti-spike CD8 responses, missed private and CD4 specificities.

V gave up 5 bases and J gave up 5 bases, with 16 bases separating them. This CDR3 is built from 14 residues. This clonotype originated in an adult who was a healthcare worker with PCR-confirmed SARS-CoV-2 infection or an uninfected control (not recorded which). Sequenced: whole blood. V gene TRBV12-3 or TRBV12-4 combines with J gene TRBJ2-7; the D gene is possibly TRBD1 (5 bases). CDR3 bases: TGTGCCAGCAGTCCAAGGACACGGACCCACGAGCAGTACTTC. Translating it yields CASSPRTRTHEQYF.